The clone carrying this T cell receptor beta chain was observed a few times. Its antigen is as yet unknown. This entry comes from a study of CD8 T cells in ankylosing spondylitis. TCRdb ran MiXCR on the 5' RACE reads and lists one entry per CDR3 protein. The sample lists under 200,000 distinct CDR3 sequences; approximately 10% were seen once. Study outcomes and limitations: A TCR beta motif of fewer than ten highly homologous variants appeared characteristic of ankylosing spondylitis blood. In ankylosing spondylitis patients, matched synovial fluid reportedly showed significant enrichment of disease-linked clones.

Germline assignment: CDR1 SGHRS and CDR2 YFSETQ. V was cut by 7 bases and J by 6 bases, with 23 bases left in between. This CDR3 has 15 residues. Sequencing used blood, either unsorted or a sorted T cell fraction (not recorded which). The genes are TRBV5-1 and TRBJ2-7, with D perhaps TRBD1 (6 bases). The TCR was taken from a female donor with ankylosing spondylitis or in good health (not recorded which). This chain's CDR3 is CASGSSIGGASEQYF. In nucleotides, the CDR3 is TGCGCCAGCGGATCCTCTATAGGGGGTGCGAGCGAGCAGTACTTC. The variable domain in full, with the rest retrieved from reference TRBV5-1 and TRBJ2-7, is KAGVTQTPRYLIKTRGQQVTLSCSPISGHRSVSWYQQTPGQGLQFLFEYFSETQRNKGNFPGRFSGRQFSNSRSEMNVSTLELGDSALYLCASGSSIGGASEQYFGPGTRLTVT.